The T cell receptor beta chain described here comes from a study of blood T cell repertoires in COVID-19. As for the study in general: The analysed material was cDNA or gDNA that came from T cells, B-cell-depleted T cells, or PBMCs.

The CDR3 sequence is 16 residues long. The germline CDR1 and CDR2 sequences are MDHEN and SYDVKM. The ends lost 6 bases at V and 3 bases at J; junction bases unmatched: 9. Measured with immunoSEQ multiplex PCR; TCRdb has only the in-frame clones, and not every one. The table records about 150,000 clones, less than 80% of them present only once. The clonotype originates from an older woman in a cohort exposed to, infected with or recovered from COVID-19 (not recorded which). Sequencing was carried out using PBMCs or T cells enriched from blood (not recorded which). The rearrangement links TRBV28 to TRBJ1-5, with 9 nucleotides matching TRBD1. The CDR3 loop is CASSSPGQGYNQPQHF. The CDR3 DNA reads TGTGCCAGCAGCTCCCCGGGACAGGGTTACAATCAGCCCCAGCATTTT.